Each of the 29 T cell receptor beta chains below was sequenced from the same sample in a study of T cell repertoires in cytomegalovirus infection. These receptors have no known antigen. TCRdb fed the reads into MiXCR, producing one record per CDR3 protein. There are around 750,000 distinct CDR3 sequences in the sample; about 31% occur only once, and 9.5% to 15% lies in the top ten. The sequenced sample was cultured CD8+ T cells from PBMCs, obtained from culture after CMV antigen stimulation. All receptors come from a human donor in good health (CMV status not recorded). Some clones in this sample may be carry-over from other donors' samples.

The sample holds a few counts of this clonotype. The chain links TRBV12-3 or TRBV12-4 to TRBJ1-3; no clear D gene. V dropped 5 bases and J dropped 3 bases, with 11 bases sitting between them. The CDR3 covers 14 residues. CDR3 coding DNA: TGTGCCAGCAGTCACTGGGGAGGTGGAAACACCATATATTTT. It yields the protein CASSHWGGGNTIYF.

The V call is TRBV6-2 or TRBV6-3, the J call TRBJ2-1; D unclear. Trimming took off 0 bases at V and 4 bases at J, with 16 bases between the two ends. The CDR3 runs 17 residues. Germline loops: CDR1 MNHEY, CDR2 SVGEGT. CDR3 region: CASSYSRPGTKYNEQFF. CDR3 in DNA: TGTGCCAGCAGTTACTCTCGCCCGGGTACAAAATACAATGAGCAGTTCTTC.

The sample holds a few counts of this clonotype. The chain uses TRBV7-6 and TRBJ2-3; TRBD1 agrees at 11 bases. Trimming at V came to 6 bases and at J to 4 bases, leaving 9 bases not matched to a gene. Germline CDR1 reads SGHVS; CDR2 reads FNYEAQ. The CDR3 covers 16 residues. The CDR3 loop is CASRPADRGLSDTQYF. The CDR3 region has the DNA TGTGCCAGCAGGCCAGCGGACAGGGGGCTATCAGATACGCAGTATTTT.

In its sample, this clonotype was seen a few times. The chain couples TRBV28 to TRBJ2-3; possibly TRBD1 for D (5 bases). The CDR3 length is 14 residues. CDR1 is MDHEN and CDR2 is SYDVKM in the germline V gene. The V end lost 5 bases, the J end lost 3 bases, and 12 bases lay between the germline ends. For the CDR3, the DNA is TGTGCCAGCAGTACCCATGGGGCAACAGATACGCAGTATTTT. This gives the protein CASSTHGATDTQYF.

This clonotype was seen a few times. This chain connects TRBV6-1 to TRBJ2-3; no definite D call. The CDR3 spans 13 residues. V shed 5 bases and J shed 6 bases, with 12 bases lying between them. CDR1 is MNHNS and CDR2 is SASEGT in the germline V gene. Here the CDR3 reads CASSQGFPDTQYF. CDR3 coding DNA: TGTGCCAGCAGTCAAGGATTCCCTGATACGCAGTATTTT.

This chain joins TRBV2 and TRBJ2-3; D uncertain. This CDR3 spans 13 amino acids. Germline values: CDR1 SNHLY, CDR2 FYNNEI. Trimming removed 6 bases at V and 1 base at J, with 8 bases between. The CDR3 reads CASSAKGTDTQYF. As DNA, the CDR3 is TGTGCCAGCAGCGCAAAGGGCACAGATACGCAGTATTTT.

The chain carries TRBV12-3 or TRBV12-4 and TRBJ1-2; the match to TRBD1 covers 7 bases. CDR3 length equals 14 residues. Trimming cost V 2 bases and J 4 bases; bases outside gene matches: 4. As DNA, the CDR3 is TGTGCCAGCAGTTTACCAGGGGGATTCTATGGCTACACCTTC. Protein sequence: CASSLPGGFYGYTF.

This clonotype was observed a handful of times. The chain recombines TRBV7-2 with TRBJ2-1; 9 bases line up with TRBD1. CDR1 SGHTA and CDR2 FQGNSA come from the germline V gene. The J segment lost 7 bases and the V segment lost 4 bases, leaving 8 bases of the junction unmatched. The CDR3 is made up of 15 amino acids. The CDR3 here is CASSWTGTGWNEQFF. CDR3 nucleotide sequence: TGTGCCAGCAGCTGGACCGGGACAGGGTGGAATGAGCAGTTCTTC.

A few counts support this clonotype. The rearrangement joins TRBV24-1 to TRBJ2-3; 11 bases are shared with TRBD1. Germline CDR1 reads KGHDR; CDR2 reads SFDVKD. This CDR3 comprises 16 residues. Germline trimming cut 7 bases from V and 5 bases from J; bases unmatched to any gene: 10. CDR3 sequence: CATSPGQGEEKDTQYF. The CDR3 coding sequence is TGTGCCACCAGCCCGGGACAGGGGGAAGAGAAAGATACGCAGTATTTT.

The rearrangement uses TRBV7-9 and TRBJ2-7; D unclear. CDR1 SEHNR and CDR2 FQNEAQ come from the germline V gene (reference sequence). V was trimmed by 5 bases and J by 4 bases, leaving 21 bases between them. The CDR3 spans 16 residues. In DNA form, the CDR3 reads TGTGCCAGCAGCCCCGGCGCCGGGTCTAAGTTATACGAGCAGTACTTC. Residues: CASSPGAGSKLYEQYF.

In its sample, this clonotype was seen many times. This rearrangement joins TRBV7-8 to TRBJ2-4; the D is unclear. The CDR3 length is 12 residues. The V and J ends lost 5 bases and 5 bases respectively, with 7 bases between them. Germline assignment: CDR1 SGHVS and CDR2 FQNEAQ. CDR3 sequence: CASSPEENIQYF. In DNA form, the CDR3 reads TGTGCCAGCAGCCCAGAAGAAAACATTCAGTACTTC.

This clonotype was detected a few times. The chain uses TRBV2 and TRBJ2-2; D tentatively fits TRBD1 or TRBD2 (5 bases each). Trimming cost V 6 bases and J 13 bases, with 15 bases left between them. Germline V gene sequence: CDR1 SNHLY, CDR2 FYNNEI. The CDR3 consists of 12 residues. The CDR3 spells CASRSGPGRLFF. The CDR3, as DNA: TGTGCCAGCAGATCTGGCCCAGGGAGGCTGTTTTTT.

The sample holds one count of this clonotype. The CDR3 sequence: CASSQPDGELFF. The DNA for the CDR3 is TGTGCCAGCAGCCAGCCCGACGGGGAGCTGTTTTTT. The chain recombines TRBV3-1 with TRBJ2-2; D gene uncertain. The CDR3 spans 12 residues. V gave up 3 bases and J gave up 7 bases, with 6 bases separating them. Germline assignment: CDR1 LGHDT and CDR2 YNNKEL (reference sequence).

V gene TRBV12-3 or TRBV12-4 combines with J gene TRBJ2-7; D may be TRBD1 (6 bases). V lost 7 bases and J 2 bases, leaving 12 bases between the germline ends. This CDR3 region has 13 residues. CDR3 loop: CASIQSGAYEQYF. In DNA form, the CDR3 reads TGTGCCAGCATTCAGTCAGGGGCCTACGAGCAGTACTTC.

The chain links TRBV20-1 to TRBJ2-2; D may correspond to TRBD1 or TRBD2 (5 bases each). This CDR3 contains 16 residues. Germline CDR1 is DFQATT and CDR2 is SNEGSKA (reference sequence). V was shortened by 0 bases and J by 3 bases, with 14 bases between the two germline ends. The CDR3 loop reads CSARDPARGDTGELFF. The DNA for the CDR3 is TGCAGTGCTAGAGATCCGGCTAGAGGGGACACCGGGGAGCTGTTTTTT.

The chain couples TRBV7-6 to TRBJ1-1, with unresolved D. The V gene's germline CDR1 is SGHVS and CDR2 FNYEAQ. CDR3 length: 11 amino acids. V lost 11 bases and J lost 2, with 9 bases in between. The CDR3 loop reads CAVQRNTEAFF. As DNA, the CDR3 is TGTGCCGTCCAGAGAAACACTGAAGCTTTCTTT.

This chain joins TRBV13 and TRBJ2-7; TRBD1 aligns across 12 bases. CDR1 is PRHDT and CDR2 is FYEKMQ in the germline V gene (reference sequence). This CDR3 is built from 15 residues. Trimming took 4 bases from V and 7 from J; bases not matched to a gene: 8. CDR3 DNA sequence: TGTGCCAGCAGCTCACCGGGACAGGGGGCGGATGAGCAGTACTTC. This sequence encodes CASSSPGQGADEQYF.

The chain is built from TRBV7-9 and TRBJ2-7; unclear D gene. CDR3 length: 12 amino acids. V was clipped by 2 bases and J by 5 bases, with 7 bases between them. Germline-derived CDR1 and CDR2 are SEHNR and FQNEAQ (reference sequence). CDR3 in DNA: TGTGCCAGCAGCTTAAGGGCAAACGAGCAGTACTTC. Amino acid sequence: CASSLRANEQYF.

Concerning this clonotype: The junction shows a germline mismatch at one end, possibly a read error. In DNA form, the CDR3 reads TGTGTCAGCAGCTTAGAGGGACAGTCTAATGAAAAACTGTTTTTT. The encoded protein is CVSSLEGQSNEKLFF. V gene TRBV7-6 combines with J gene TRBJ1-4, with 7 bases identical to TRBD1. CDR1 is SGHVS and CDR2 is FNYEAQ in the germline V gene. CDR3 size: 15 residues.

V usage is TRBV7-6 and J usage is TRBJ2-3; 9 bases line up with TRBD2. This CDR3 is built from 14 residues. Trimming took 5 bases from V and 4 from J; bases not matched to a gene: 4. The germline CDR1 and CDR2 sequences are SGHVS and FNYEAQ. The CDR3 is CASSRGGAADTQYF. The CDR3 DNA follows: TGTGCCAGCAGCCGCGGGGGGGCAGCAGATACGCAGTATTTT.

This clonotype was recorded at least ten times. The genes are TRBV7-2 and TRBJ2-6, with D unclear. V gave up 1 base and J gave up 0 bases, with 19 bases separating them. The CDR3 has 20 residues. CDR1 SGHTA and CDR2 FQGNSA come from the germline V gene. CDR3 DNA sequence: TGTGCCAGCAGCTTAGATTCCGTCGTCTTGGAGATCTCTGGGGCCAACGTCCTGACTTTC. Translated: CASSLDSVVLEISGANVLTF.

Many counts were recorded for this clonotype. J is TRBJ1-3 and V is TRBV7-2; the match to TRBD1 covers 7 bases. The V gene's germline CDR1 is SGHTA and CDR2 FQGNSA. Germline trimming cut 5 bases from V and 0 bases from J; bases unmatched to any gene: 19. The CDR3 loop spans 20 amino acids. CDR3 residues: CASSDGIDGTAISSGNTIYF. For the CDR3, the DNA is TGTGCCAGCAGCGATGGGATTGACGGGACAGCGATTAGCTCTGGAAACACCATATATTTT.

The chain combines TRBV7-6 with TRBJ1-1; unclear D gene. Germline CDR1 SGHVS, CDR2 FNYEAQ. V was cut by 1 base and J by 0 bases, with 12 bases left in between. This CDR3 has 16 amino acids. The CDR3 here is CASSLEDNVVNTEAFF. DNA for the CDR3: TGTGCCAGCAGCTTAGAAGACAACGTGGTGAACACTGAAGCTTTCTTT.

This clonotype was seen only once. This sequence joins TRBV18 and TRBJ1-1; tentative D call: TRBD1 (5 bases). CDR3 length: 17 residues. The germline CDR1 and CDR2 sequences are KGHSH and LQKENI. Trimming took off 1 base at V and 0 bases at J, with 15 bases between the two ends. The CDR3 protein is CASSPQAQGGMNTEAFF. Written as DNA, the CDR3 is TGTGCCAGCTCACCACAGGCCCAGGGAGGGATGAACACTGAAGCTTTCTTT.

This clonotype was seen a handful of times. J is TRBJ2-3 and V is TRBV9; D uncertain. The CDR3 spans 15 residues. Germline V lookup: CDR1 SGDLS, CDR2 YYNGEE. Trimming took 5 bases from V and 0 from J, leaving 13 bases between them. CDR3 sequence reads: CASSKRDPSTDTQYF. The DNA for the CDR3 is TGTGCCAGCAGTAAAAGGGATCCTAGCACAGATACGCAGTATTTT.

This clonotype appeared many times. The gene calls are TRBV7-9 and TRBJ2-5; D is unresolved. V gave up 5 bases and J gave up 4 bases, with 14 bases separating them. Germline CDR1 SEHNR, CDR2 FQNEAQ (reference sequence). CDR3 length: 14 residues. The CDR3 DNA sequence: TGTGCCAGCAGCCCGAATCGACACCGAGAGACCCAGTACTTC. Translation: CASSPNRHRETQYF.

This clonotype has just a few counts. The V gene is TRBV6-1, the J gene TRBJ2-3, with D maybe TRBD2 (6 bases). CDR1 MNHNS and CDR2 SASEGT come from the germline V gene. The germline V and J ends were trimmed by 5 bases and 2 bases, with 17 bases remaining between them. CDR3 length equals 16 residues. CDR3 nucleotide sequence: TGTGCCAGCAGTCCCCGAATCGGGCGGGACACAGATACGCAGTATTTT. Its translation: CASSPRIGRDTDTQYF.

As for this clonotype: Germline and junction disagree at one end, which may indicate a read error. This chain connects TRBV7-6 to TRBJ1-2; no clear D. This CDR3 region has 13 residues. Germline V gene lookup returns CDR1 SGHVS and CDR2 FNYEAQ. CDR3 sequence (DNA): TGTGTCAGCAGTTCAGGAGAAGGAGATGGCTACACCTTC. This codes for CVSSSGEGDGYTF.

The rearrangement uses TRBV7-8 and TRBJ1-6; D uncertain. CDR1 is SGHVS and CDR2 is FQNEAQ in the germline V gene. The CDR3 is 15 residues long. V lost 1 base, J lost 7 bases, and 11 bases lay in between. The CDR3 here is CASSLVGLDNSPLHF. CDR3 DNA sequence: TGTGCCAGCAGCTTAGTGGGTCTCGACAATTCACCCCTCCACTTT.